The 20 T cell receptor beta chains listed next were all sequenced from one sample in a study of spatial heterogeneity in lung cancer. MiXCR, applied by TCRdb to the 5' RACE reads, yields one record per CDR3 protein. The sample includes roughly 23,000 distinct CDR3 sequences, approximately 4.7% of them seen just once. Time point denoted: sample taken at primary tumor resection. The specimen was PBMCs, collected at surgery. These receptors came from a male donor with early-stage non-small cell lung cancer.

This clonotype showed up many times. The V call is TRBV5-1, the J call TRBJ2-5, with 9 nucleotides matching TRBD2. The V and J ends lost 0 bases and 2 bases, in that order; junction bases with no gene match: 11. From germline, CDR1 is SGHRS and CDR2 YFSETQ. The CDR3 spans 18 residues. CDR3: CASSLVSSGILAQETQYF. The CDR3 coding sequence is TGCGCCAGCAGCTTGGTTTCTAGCGGGATATTAGCTCAAGAGACCCAGTACTTC.

In its sample, this clonotype was seen many times. This chain joins TRBV28 and TRBJ2-1; TRBD1 matches at 9 bases. Germline values: CDR1 MDHEN, CDR2 SYDVKM. CDR3 length: 15 amino acids. With 6 bases clipped from V and 6 bases from J, the junction kept 9 bases outside the gene matches. This CDR3 is CASRTGGATPNEQFF. The CDR3 DNA is TGTGCCAGCAGAACAGGGGGCGCGACGCCCAATGAGCAGTTCTTC.

The chain has TRBV28 and TRBJ1-4; D remains unclear. Trimming took 3 bases from V and 2 from J, leaving 10 bases between them. The CDR3 has 15 residues. CDR1 and CDR2 (germline): MDHEN, SYDVKM. This chain's CDR3 is CASSLRPGTNEKLFF. In DNA form, the CDR3 reads TGTGCCAGCAGTTTGCGGCCGGGGACTAATGAAAAACTGTTTTTT.

This clonotype is labeled as medium-sized. The chain joins TRBV2 to TRBJ2-6; perhaps D is TRBD1 or TRBD2 (5 bases each). V was cut by 6 bases and J by 4 bases, with 13 bases left in between. The CDR3 runs 15 residues. The germline CDR1 and CDR2 sequences are SNHLY and FYNNEI. CDR3 DNA sequence: TGTGCCAGCAGGGGGACGGCCTTGGGGGCCAACGTCCTGACTTTC. It encodes CASRGTALGANVLTF.

In this sample, this clonotype turned up many times. The chain recombines TRBV13 with TRBJ1-1; perhaps TRBD1 as D (5 bases). V was shortened by 5 bases and J by 0 bases, with 10 bases between the two germline ends. The length of the CDR3 is 14 residues. Germline assignment: CDR1 PRHDT and CDR2 FYEKMQ (reference sequence). The CDR3 here is CASSHDSLNTEAFF. CDR3 sequence (DNA): TGTGCCAGCAGCCATGACAGCTTGAACACTGAAGCTTTCTTT.

This clonotype was observed at least ten times. The rearrangement joins TRBV20-1 to TRBJ1-1, with D perhaps matching TRBD1 (6 bases). V was trimmed by 8 bases and J by 4 bases, leaving 20 bases between them. The CDR3 is 14 residues long. CDR1 is DFQATT, CDR2 SNEGSKA, per germline (reference sequence). The CDR3 nucleotides read TGCAGTCCAAAGAGAGGGGGGGCTAGCACTGAAGCTTTCTTT. Its translation: CSPKRGGASTEAFF.

The table lists this clonotype with many counts. V is TRBV7-9 and J is TRBJ2-3; D call uncertain. The ends were cut back, 5 bases at V and 1 base at J, with 7 bases in the middle. Germline CDR1 is SEHNR and CDR2 is FQNEAQ (reference sequence). This CDR3 contains 13 residues. Here the CDR3 reads CASSLPGTDTQYF. In DNA form, the CDR3 reads TGTGCCAGCAGCCTGCCGGGCACAGATACGCAGTATTTT.

This clonotype was detected many times. This chain links TRBV7-8 with TRBJ2-1; D call uncertain. CDR3 size: 15 residues. Trimming removed 1 base from V and 9 bases from J, with 16 bases in between. Germline V gives CDR1 SGHVS, CDR2 FQNEAQ. The CDR3 is CASSLVSLGMGEQFF. The CDR3 nucleotides read TGTGCCAGCAGCTTAGTGTCACTGGGGATGGGTGAGCAGTTCTTC.

Judged by abundance, this clonotype is medium-sized (0.01 to 0.1%). The V gene is TRBV20-1, the J gene TRBJ1-5, with a possible D match to TRBD1 (6 bases). Trimming left V 5 bases short and J 0 bases short, with 8 bases between. Germline V gene data show CDR1 as DFQATT and CDR2 as SNEGSKA (reference sequence). The CDR3 has 13 amino acids. DNA for the CDR3: TGCAGTGCTGGGGGACATAGCAATCAGCCCCAGCATTTT. It is translated as CSAGGHSNQPQHF.

This clonotype was counted ten times or more. This chain's CDR3 is CAISTEADTQYF. CDR3 nucleotide sequence: TGTGCCATCAGTACGGAAGCAGATACGCAGTATTTT. The gene calls are TRBV10-3 and TRBJ2-3; D remains ambiguous. Per germline, CDR1 ENHRY and CDR2 SYGVKD. The CDR3 sequence is 12 residues long. Trimming removed 5 bases at V and 4 bases at J, with 7 bases between.

This clonotype was detected many times. Here the CDR3 DNA reads TGTGCCAGCAGCCGCTTGGACGTTGTAAACACTGAAGCTTTCTTT. Amino acids: CASSRLDVVNTEAFF. The chain couples TRBV12-3 or TRBV12-4 to TRBJ1-1; no clear D. Trimming removed 6 bases from V and 2 bases from J, with 16 bases in between. CDR3 length equals 15 residues.

The rearrangement joins TRBV18 to TRBJ2-4; D is perhaps TRBD1 (6 bases). This CDR3 comprises 15 residues. Germline V gene sequence: CDR1 KGHSH, CDR2 LQKENI. Trimming pared 1 base from V and 1 base from J, leaving 8 bases between. The CDR3 loop reads CASSPQGEAKNIQYF. The CDR3 nucleotides read TGTGCCAGCTCACCACAGGGGGAGGCCAAAAACATTCAGTACTTC. The full variable domain, its missing parts supplied by reference TRBV18 and TRBJ2-4, is NAGVMQNPRHLVRRRGQEARLRCSPMKGHSHVYWYRQLPEEGLKFMVYLQKENIIDESGMPKERFSAEFPKEGPSILRIQQVVRGDSAAYFCASSPQGEAKNIQYFGAGTRLSVL.

This clonotype was observed a few times. The genes are TRBV6-5 and TRBJ1-4; the D is unclear. Deletions cut 2 bases from V and 7 bases from J, with 14 bases between. In germline, CDR1 is MNHEY, CDR2 SVGAGI. The CDR3 extends over 15 amino acids. CDR3 sequence (DNA): TGTGCCAGCAGTTACGGAGGAACCGCGGGTGAAAAACTGTTTTTT. Protein sequence: CASSYGGTAGEKLFF.

In its sample, this clonotype was seen many times. This chain connects TRBV4-2 to TRBJ1-1, with unresolved D. Trimming pared 6 bases from V and 0 bases from J, leaving 8 bases between. Germline V lookup: CDR1 LGHNA, CDR2 YNFKEQ. The CDR3 consists of 13 residues. In DNA form, the CDR3 reads TGTGCCAGCAGGGATAGGGTGAACACTGAAGCTTTCTTT. Translated: CASRDRVNTEAFF.

This clonotype is medium-sized (0.01 to 0.1%) by share. The chain has TRBV7-8 and TRBJ1-6; the D is unclear. The CDR3 spans 12 residues. Trimming left V 5 bases short and J 7 bases short, with 6 bases between. The germline CDR1 and CDR2 sequences are SGHVS and FQNEAQ. CDR3 loop: CASSKSNSPLHF. For the CDR3, the DNA is TGTGCCAGCAGCAAGAGCAATTCACCCCTCCACTTT. The full variable domain, rest sourced from reference TRBV7-8 and TRBJ1-6, is GAGVSQSPRYKVAKRGQDVALRCDPISGHVSLFWYQQALGQGPEFLTYFQNEAQLDKSGLPSDRFFAERPEGSVSTLKIQRTQQEDSAVYLCASSKSNSPLHFGNGTRLTVT.

The table lists this clonotype with many counts. This rearrangement joins TRBV6-5 to TRBJ1-1; possibly TRBD1 for D (5 bases). The CDR3 loop spans 15 amino acids. Germline CDR1 reads MNHEY; CDR2 reads SVGAGI. V lost 5 bases to trimming and J lost 0 bases, with 13 bases between them. DNA for the CDR3: TGTGCCAGCAGTCAAAGACAGTATATGAACACTGAAGCTTTCTTT. Its translation: CASSQRQYMNTEAFF.

This clonotype was seen ten or more times. This chain connects TRBV12-3 or TRBV12-4 to TRBJ1-1; D is undetermined. This CDR3 contains 14 residues. V lost 7 bases and J lost 5, with 17 bases in between. This CDR3 is CASTGQAGLTEAFF. DNA of the CDR3: TGTGCCAGCACCGGTCAGGCGGGTTTGACTGAAGCTTTCTTT.

Ten or more counts support this clonotype. The genes are TRBV12-3 or TRBV12-4 and TRBJ1-5, with TRBD1 matching over 9 bases. V lost 6 bases to trimming and J lost 9 bases; unmatched junction nucleotides: 9. CDR3 length equals 14 residues. This chain's CDR3 is CASSQDRGDRPQHF. The CDR3 DNA reads as TGTGCCAGCAGCCAGGACAGGGGTGATCGGCCCCAGCATTTT.

In its sample, this clonotype was seen a few times. This chain joins TRBV11-2 and TRBJ2-7; 7 bases fit TRBD1. This CDR3 contains 13 residues. Germline-derived CDR1 and CDR2 are SGHAT and FQNNGV. J gave up 3 bases and V 5 bases, and 4 bases lay outside the gene matches. The CDR3 sequence is CASSPGTVYEQYF. The CDR3 DNA follows: TGTGCCAGCAGCCCTGGGACAGTCTACGAGCAGTACTTC.

This clonotype was counted at least ten times. The J gene is TRBJ1-1, the V gene TRBV12-3 or TRBV12-4, with 10 bases identical to TRBD1. The ends lost 6 bases at V and 3 bases at J; junction bases unmatched: 16. CDR3 length: 18 amino acids. CDR3 bases: TGTGCCAGCAGACGTGGAGGAGGACAGGGGGGCGGGGACACTGAAGCTTTCTTT. It specifies CASRRGGGQGGGDTEAFF.